Listed below are T cell receptor beta chains from one sample, sequenced in a study of cytomegalovirus exposure and HLA in healthy donors. The assay was immunoSEQ multiplex PCR, and TCRdb's table has in-frame clones only and misses some. Of 150,000 to 200,000 clones listed, about 80% are singletons. The sample taken for sequencing was PBMCs. The receptors shown here come from a man younger than 30 in good health and CMV-seronegative. Each CDR3 is given without its conserved first and last residue.

V gene,CDR3 protein
TRBV9,ASSRGGRGTDTQY
TRBV6-6,VSITADRGLMNEQF
TRBV21-1,ASRGGQGGQPQH
TRBV19,ASSTLAGGRDTQY
TRBV7-2,ASFNRLAGWNEQF
TRBV25-1,ASSEPSTGNYGYT
TRBV28,ASSLIGRNTEAF
TRBV4-3,ASSQDWGLSGNTIY
TRBV5-6,ASSHSYEQY
TRBV6-1,ASSELTRFEQF
TRBV4-1,ASSQGARPGNTIY
TRBV5-4,ASSLEYPRGAEAF
TRBV19,ASSIDTVSSNTEAF
TRBV4-3,ASSQGAGGTYEQY
TRBV5-1,ASSQNPGNSGDTQY
TRBV27,ASSPGLAGEKY
TRBV6-5,ASSLLAGASYEQY
TRBV10-3,AISGGTGGHEQY
TRBV5-4,ASSSLPGAYEQY
TRBV4-3,ASSQDLGGEGLTEAF
TRBV7-9,ASSFIISGSTDTQY
TRBV2,ASREEGARGYGYT
TRBV9,ASKPTSGQTGELF
TRBV7-2,ASSRDLSYEQY
TRBV10-3,ASSPLGQGKFGTQY
TRBV6-6,ASTPRTGVGEKLF
TRBV9,ASSLVGGTSPDTQY
TRBV12-5,ASGLALLPYEQY
TRBV5-6,ASSVGQGMAYNSPLH
TRBV7-8,ASSSGFTEAF
TRBV6-5,ASSYKYSNQPQH
TRBV7-9,ASSKGQGSNQPQH
TRBV11-3,ASSRSGRNADTQY
TRBV10-3,AISESLTSGSMETQY
TRBV7-9,ASSLVYRSTEAF
TRBV11-2,ASSLVTGGYGYT
TRBV7-3,ASSPGLVTTGELF
TRBV7-2,ASTLTYQGDTQY
TRBV30,AWRAGTAGNTIY
TRBV5-6,ASSLAKGRRWYEQY
TRBV27,ASSSRRPTGEQY
TRBV29-1,SVDGAGSWGEQF
TRBV9,ASSAHEGALPNSGNTIY
TRBV19,ASSIGGRGKTGELF